Included here is one T cell receptor (beta chain) sequence, with context. V was trimmed by 9 bases and J by 7 bases, leaving 22 bases between them. Germline V lookup: CDR1 LNHDA, CDR2 SQIVND (reference sequence). The CDR3 extends over 14 amino acids. Per the original data handling: From reference gene primer amplification, estimates of nucleated cell counts were derived. Here immunoSEQ multiplex PCR was the method, and the copy in TCRdb shows in-frame clones only, minus some. V and J calls and clone size come straight from that table; D and trimming were deduced from the DNA. The table shows about 190,000 clones, with around 84% occurring only once. The data were taken from a study of blood T cell repertoires in COVID-19.

The chain joins TRBV19 to TRBJ2-7; TRBD1 is a possible D gene (6 bases). Sequenced material: peripheral blood. The receptor was derived from a middle-aged man with active or convalescent COVID-19. The CDR3 loop reads CASSPAGDRREQYF. Here the CDR3 DNA reads TGTGCCAGCTCCCCAGCAGGGGACCGCCGGGAGCAGTACTTC.